Reported below is one T cell receptor (beta chain). No antigen is known for it. The record originates from a study of cytomegalovirus exposure and HLA in healthy donors. General study results and limits: Later genetic work tied a missense DCLRE1C variant to beta-chain V and J trimming.

It was with 60 Vbeta and 13 Jbeta primers that the PCR ran. Generated by immunoSEQ multiplex PCR, the TCRdb table keeps only in-frame clones and is missing some. The sample totals 65,000 to 95,000 clones. This cohort consisted of healthy bone marrow donors. CDR3 size: 15 residues. V was pared by 0 bases and J by 8 bases, with 11 bases between. Germline V gene lookup returns CDR1 MNHNY and CDR2 SVGAGI (reference sequence). The source material was PBMCs. This chain uses TRBV6-6 with TRBJ1-6; a weak D match, TRBD1 (5 bases). The sequence was collected from a female donor in good health and CMV-seropositive. The CDR3 sequence: CASSYSARVDSPLHF. The DNA of the CDR3 is TGTGCCAGCAGTTACTCGGCCAGGGTAGATTCACCCCTCCACTTT.